A selection of T cell receptor beta chains follows, all from one sample in a study of blood T cell repertoires in COVID-19. Sequenced by immunoSEQ multiplex PCR; TCRdb stores in-frame clones only, minus some. The data contain a few hundred thousand clones, roughly 80% of them singletons. Sequencing was performed on PBMCs or T cells enriched from blood (not recorded which). The source of these receptors is a man between 35 and 55 years old who had been exposed to COVID-19. Both conserved end residues are part of each CDR3. Each record gives: clone size, V gene, J gene, D gene, CDR3 protein, CDR3 DNA. The D gene is left open where the match is weak. Size values are once, few and many counts, or a class for expanded clones, and some rows have none.

-	TRBV30	TRBJ2-6	-	CAWSVRSVRGRSGANVLTF	TGTGCCTGGAGTGTACGGTCGGTCAGGGGTAGATCTGGGGCCAACGTCCTGACTTTC
-	TRBV27	TRBJ1-5	-	CASSFRGSEPQHF	TGTGCCAGCAGTTTCAGGGGCAGCGAGCCCCAGCATTTT
-	TRBV5-1	TRBJ1-2	-	CASSLGAQFYYGYTF	TGCGCCAGCAGCTTGGGGGCGCAATTTTACTATGGCTACACCTTC
-	TRBV25-1	TRBJ2-2	TRBD1	CASTTGANTGELFF	TGTGCCAGCACTACAGGGGCAAACACCGGGGAGCTGTTTTTT
-	TRBV27	TRBJ1-1	TRBD1	CASSLGQERAEAFF	TGTGCCAGCAGTTTGGGACAGGAACGCGCTGAAGCTTTCTTT
-	TRBV13	TRBJ2-7	TRBD2	CASSLRRGVEQYF	TGTGCCAGCAGCCTCCGACGGGGGGTGGAGCAGTACTTC
-	TRBV10-3	TRBJ2-7	-	CAIMGGASYEQYF	TGTGCCATCATGGGCGGGGCATCCTACGAGCAGTACTTC
-	TRBV28	TRBJ2-1	TRBD1	CASSLLAGGRNEQFF	TGTGCCAGCAGTTTGTTGGCAGGGGGCAGAAATGAGCAGTTCTTC
-	TRBV19	TRBJ1-4	TRBD1	CASSWDRKDEKLFF	TGTGCCAGTAGTTGGGACAGGAAGGATGAAAAACTGTTTTTT
-	TRBV6-4	TRBJ1-5	TRBD1	CASSSGQGLGQPQHF	TGTGCCAGCAGCTCGGGACAGGGCCTGGGTCAGCCCCAGCATTTT
-	TRBV27	TRBJ1-1	-	CASSPDPAGWNTEAFF	TGTGCCAGCAGTCCCGACCCGGCCGGGTGGAACACTGAAGCTTTCTTT
-	TRBV5-1	TRBJ2-7	-	CASSSRQGLGEQYF	TGCGCCAGCAGCTCCAGGCAGGGTCTAGGGGAGCAGTACTTC
-	TRBV10-2	TRBJ2-7	TRBD2	CASSETSGRYEQYF	TGCGCCAGCAGTGAGACTAGCGGGCGGTACGAGCAGTACTTC
-	TRBV3-1/TRBV3-2	TRBJ2-5	TRBD1	CASSQFGTAYQETQYF	TGTGCCAGCAGCCAGTTCGGGACAGCGTACCAAGAGACCCAGTACTTC
-	TRBV3-1/TRBV3-2	TRBJ2-2	-	CASNLGGTNTGELFF	TGTGCCAGCAATCTGGGCGGGACGAACACCGGGGAGCTGTTTTTT
few	TRBV30	TRBJ2-7	-	CARGTAAYEQYF	TGTGCCAGAGGGACTGCGGCCTACGAGCAGTACTTC
-	TRBV3-1/TRBV3-2	TRBJ1-1	-	CASSPNGESNNEAFF	TGTGCCAGCAGCCCTAATGGGGAGAGCAACAATGAAGCTTTCTTT
few	TRBV24-1	TRBJ2-2	TRBD1	CATSDLFRTGVGGELFF	TGTGCCACCAGTGATTTGTTCCGGACAGGGGTAGGCGGGGAGCTGTTTTTT
-	TRBV12-3/TRBV12-4	TRBJ2-7	TRBD1	CASSGQGVYEQYF	TGTGCCAGCAGCGGACAGGGGGTCTACGAGCAGTACTTC
-	TRBV5-1	TRBJ2-1	TRBD2	CASSPGLAGKGGNEQFF	TGCGCCAGCAGCCCGGGACTAGCGGGAAAGGGGGGCAATGAGCAGTTCTTC
-	TRBV27	TRBJ2-7	-	CASSPSTGEQYF	TGTGCCAGCAGCCCGTCCACGGGCGAGCAGTACTTC
-	TRBV5-6	TRBJ2-6	-	CASSFAGHFSGANVLTF	TGTGCCAGCAGCTTCGCGGGTCATTTCTCTGGGGCCAACGTCCTGACTTTC
-	TRBV6-5	TRBJ2-7	-	CASRKQVNGLYEQYF	TGTGCCAGCAGGAAACAGGTAAATGGGCTCTACGAGCAGTACTTC
-	TRBV6-5	TRBJ1-5	-	CASRKSVYQPQHF	TGTGCCAGCAGAAAATCGGTCTACCAGCCCCAGCATTTT
-	TRBV12-5	TRBJ2-5	-	CASGLAIWEIETQYF	TGTGCTAGTGGTTTGGCAATCTGGGAGATTGAGACCCAGTACTTC
-	TRBV5-4	TRBJ1-4	TRBD1	CASSFGDRGEKLFF	TGTGCCAGCAGCTTTGGGGACAGGGGGGAAAAACTGTTTTTT
-	TRBV19	TRBJ2-3	-	CASSRILEDTQYF	TGTGCCAGTAGTAGAATACTAGAAGATACGCAGTATTTT
-	TRBV7-9	TRBJ1-5	-	CASSLNRDQPQHF	TGTGCCAGCAGCTTAAACAGGGACCAGCCCCAGCATTTT
-	TRBV7-9	TRBJ2-1	TRBD1	CASRSLEGQAYNEQFF	TGTGCCAGCAGATCGTTAGAAGGACAGGCCTACAATGAGCAGTTCTTC
-	TRBV3-1/TRBV3-2	TRBJ1-1	-	CASSQAGYTEAFF	TGTGCCAGCAGCCAAGCAGGATACACTGAAGCTTTCTTT
-	TRBV5-1	TRBJ2-5	TRBD2	CASSQGLAGRETQYF	TGCGCCAGCAGCCAAGGACTAGCGGGAAGAGAGACCCAGTACTTC
-	TRBV13	TRBJ2-2	TRBD1	CASSLSGQESTGELFF	TGTGCCAGCAGCTTATCGGGACAGGAGAGCACCGGGGAGCTGTTTTTT
-	TRBV10-1	TRBJ2-5	TRBD1	CASSDSSYRGLETQYF	TGCGCCAGCAGTGACTCTAGCTACAGGGGGCTTGAGACCCAGTACTTC